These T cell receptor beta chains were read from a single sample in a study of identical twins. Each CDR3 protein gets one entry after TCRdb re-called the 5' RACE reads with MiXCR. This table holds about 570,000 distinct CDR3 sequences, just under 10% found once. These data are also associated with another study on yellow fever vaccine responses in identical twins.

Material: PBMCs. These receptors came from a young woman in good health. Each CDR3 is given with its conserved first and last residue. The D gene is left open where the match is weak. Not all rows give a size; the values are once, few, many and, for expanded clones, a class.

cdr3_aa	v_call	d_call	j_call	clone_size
CASSDGQSNEKLFF	TRBV2	-	TRBJ1-4	-
CSGTGVLAYNEQFF	TRBV29-1	TRBD1	TRBJ2-1	many
CSASRGASGNTIYF	TRBV20-1	-	TRBJ1-3	-
CASSERTIYNEQFF	TRBV7-9	-	TRBJ2-1	many
CASSPLTNPSADFLYEQYF	TRBV21-1	-	TRBJ2-7	-
CASSHRLAGTYEQYF	TRBV4-3	TRBD2	TRBJ2-7	-
CASSVMAGGEFF	TRBV2	TRBD2	TRBJ2-1	-
CASSQDPGRWSNEKLFF	TRBV3-1	-	TRBJ1-4	many
CATSRDLGRVDEQYF	TRBV15	-	TRBJ2-7	-
CASSLGQGTHEQYF	TRBV12-3/TRBV12-4	TRBD1	TRBJ2-7	many
CASSLSRGYYEQYF	TRBV28	-	TRBJ2-7	many
CASSDLRDRGHRETQYF	TRBV7-9	TRBD1	TRBJ2-5	-
CASSQEQGRGETQYF	TRBV4-3	TRBD1	TRBJ2-5	many
CASSPRGPLYEQYF	TRBV6-1	-	TRBJ2-7	-